Presented here are 20 T cell receptor beta chains from one specimen sequenced in a study of Ad26.COV2.S vaccination and SARS-CoV-2 variants. Clones were read by immunoSEQ multiplex PCR, and TCRdb kept only the in-frame ones, dropping some. The table records more than 300,000 clones, about 82% of them present only once. Treatment defined: roughly 20 received Ad26.COV2.S at low or high dose, single or two shots; 5 received placebo; per-sample allocation not given. Sample collection was performed on day 63 after the first vaccine or placebo injection. The specimen comprised peripheral blood, sampled in a trial of Ad26.COV2.S vaccine versus placebo. The receptors here all came from a person aged 18-65 years who received the Ad26.COV2.S COVID-19 vaccine or a placebo.

CDR3 DNA: TGTGCCAGCAGGGAAATGGACAGTCTCCACTATGGCTACACCTTC. Translated, it gives CASREMDSLHYGYTF. J is TRBJ1-2 and V is TRBV6-4, with D perhaps matching TRBD1 (6 bases). The CDR3 consists of 15 residues. The ends were cut back, 6 bases at V and 3 bases at J, with 17 bases in the middle. CDR1 and CDR2 (germline): MRHNA, SNTAGT.

The chain employs TRBV10-1 and TRBJ2-7; the D is unclear. This CDR3 contains 14 residues. V shed 1 base and J shed 5 bases, with 12 bases lying between them. From germline, CDR1 is WNHNN and CDR2 SYGVQD (reference sequence). The CDR3 is CASSEWQAADEQYF. The CDR3 DNA is TGCGCCAGCAGTGAGTGGCAGGCGGCAGACGAGCAGTACTTC.

The chain joins TRBV27 to TRBJ2-1, with TRBD2 identical over 14 bases. The CDR3 spans 17 residues. Per germline, CDR1 MNHEY and CDR2 SMNVEV (reference sequence). The V gene end was trimmed by 4 bases and the J gene end by 7 bases; junction bases not matched to a gene: 9. CDR3 region: CASSSLRLAGGINEQFF. In DNA form, the CDR3 reads TGTGCCAGCAGTTCCCTCAGACTAGCGGGGGGGATTAATGAGCAGTTCTTC.

V usage is TRBV5-3 and J usage is TRBJ1-2; 8 bases align to TRBD1. TRBV5-3 is an ORF, with its function uncertain. Trimming cost V 5 bases and J 6 bases; bases outside gene matches: 6. The CDR3 consists of 13 residues. CDR3 protein: CARSSDRADGYTF. The CDR3 DNA reads TGTGCCAGAAGTTCGGACAGGGCTGATGGCTACACCTTC.

The rearrangement joins TRBV15 to TRBJ2-3; 8 bases align to TRBD2. With V trimmed by 1 base and J by 3 bases, 6 bases remained unmatched. In germline, CDR1 is LNHNV, CDR2 YYDKDF (reference sequence). The length of the CDR3 is 16 residues. CDR3 DNA sequence: TGTGCCACCAGCAGAGCCAGCGGGAGCCCGACAGATACGCAGTATTTT. Its protein product is CATSRASGSPTDTQYF.

V and J are TRBV28 and TRBJ1-2, with D possibly being TRBD1 (5 bases). Germline loops: CDR1 MDHEN, CDR2 SYDVKM. V shed 5 bases and J shed 7 bases, with 14 bases lying between them. CDR3 length: 13 amino acids. The CDR3 loop reads CASSPPAQGGYTF. The CDR3 DNA sequence: TGTGCCAGCAGTCCCCCAGCCCAGGGTGGCTACACCTTC.

This chain connects TRBV10-3 to TRBJ1-2; tentative D call: TRBD1 (5 bases). The germline CDR1 and CDR2 sequences are ENHRY and SYGVKD. V was trimmed by 0 bases and J by 8 bases, leaving 16 bases between them. This CDR3 spans 15 amino acids. In nucleotides, the CDR3 is TGTGCCATCAGTGAGTCGAGGGGCCGAACTATGGGCTACACCTTC. Encoded protein: CAISESRGRTMGYTF.

J is TRBJ1-3 and V is TRBV10-3; perhaps TRBD1 as D (5 bases). Germline-derived CDR1 and CDR2 are ENHRY and SYGVKD. This CDR3 is 11 amino acids long. Trimming pared 10 bases from V and 9 bases from J, leaving 13 bases between. CDR3 nucleotides: TGTGCCACCGGCGGGGGAGGCACCATATATTTT. Translated, it gives CATGGGGTIYF.

This clone has a single count. The chain uses TRBV27 and TRBJ2-6; D is ambiguous. The CDR3 loop spans 16 amino acids. The germline gives CDR1 MNHEY, CDR2 SMNVEV (reference sequence). The V end lost 6 bases, the J end lost 0 bases, and 12 bases lay between the germline ends. CDR3 coding DNA: TGTGCCAGCAGCCCGAGACCCAGCTCTGGGGCCAACGTCCTGACTTTC. Translated: CASSPRPSSGANVLTF. Full variable domain (rest looked up from reference TRBV27 and TRBJ2-6): EAQVTQNPRYLITVTGKKLTVTCSQNMNHEYMSWYRQDPGLGLRQIYYSMNVEVTDKGDVPEGYKVSRKEKRNFPLILESPSPNQTSLYFCASSPRPSSGANVLTFGAGSRLTVL.

This chain connects TRBV11-2 to TRBJ2-5, with D unresolved. V was cut by 3 bases and J by 2 bases, with 7 bases left in between. There are 13 residues in the CDR3. Germline loops: CDR1 SGHAT, CDR2 FQNNGV. The CDR3 is CASSFWQQETQYF. In DNA, the CDR3 is TGTGCCAGCAGCTTTTGGCAGCAAGAGACCCAGTACTTC.

This chain uses TRBV4-2 with TRBJ2-1; 11 bases map to TRBD2. The J segment lost 13 bases and the V segment lost 0 bases, leaving 5 bases of the junction unmatched. The CDR3 loop spans 14 amino acids. Looked up from germline, CDR1 is LGHNA and CDR2 is YNFKEQ. The CDR3 nucleotides are TGTGCCAGCAGCCAAGAGACTAGCGGGGTAACACAGTTCTTC. This translates into CASSQETSGVTQFF.

The V and J genes are TRBV2 and TRBJ1-2, with D perhaps TRBD1 (5 bases). Between the trimmed V and J ends, which lost 0 bases and 4 bases, there was a span of 21 bases. This CDR3 region has 18 residues. The germline V gene has CDR1 SNHLY and CDR2 FYNNEI. Here the CDR3 DNA reads TGTGCCAGCAGTGAAGCGCTTCACGAGGGACGGAGGGTCTATGGCTACACCTTC. It yields the protein CASSEALHEGRRVYGYTF. The full variable domain, completed using reference TRBV2 and TRBJ1-2, is EPEVTQTPSHQVTQMGQEVILRCVPISNHLYFYWYRQILGQKVEFLVSFYNNEISEKSEIFDDQFSVERPDGSNFTLKIRSTKLEDSAMYFCASSEALHEGRRVYGYTFGSGTRLTVV.

The chain carries TRBV9 and TRBJ2-3, with D maybe TRBD2 (5 bases). V lost 3 bases to trimming and J lost 1 base, with 12 bases between them. Germline assignment: CDR1 SGDLS and CDR2 YYNGEE. CDR3 size: 15 residues. CDR3 nucleotides: TGTGCCAGCAGCGGTACTAGTCTAGGCACAGATACGCAGTATTTT. Translating gives CASSGTSLGTDTQYF.

The V call is TRBV27, the J call TRBJ2-3; D call uncertain. CDR1 and CDR2 from the germline V gene are MNHEY and SMNVEV (reference sequence). Trimming took 3 bases from V and 7 from J, leaving 17 bases between them. The CDR3 loop spans 15 amino acids. This CDR3 reads CASSLRPYLTNTQYF. CDR3 coding DNA: TGTGCCAGCAGTTTGCGACCATACCTAACGAATACGCAGTATTTT.

The V and J genes are TRBV28 and TRBJ2-2; a weak D match, TRBD2 (6 bases). V lost 7 bases and J lost 3, with 15 bases in between. The V gene's germline CDR1 is MDHEN and CDR2 SYDVKM. The CDR3 extends over 15 amino acids. CDR3 nucleotides: TGTGCCAGCACCCTCGGGGGTGCGGACACCGGGGAGCTGTTTTTT. This gives the protein CASTLGGADTGELFF. The full variable domain, with the rest looked up from reference TRBV28 and TRBJ2-2, is DVKVTQSSRYLVKRTGEKVFLECVQDMDHENMFWYRQDPGLGLRLIYFSYDVKMKEKGDIPEGYSVSREKKERFSLILESASTNQTSMYLCASTLGGADTGELFFGEGSRLTVL.

This rearrangement joins TRBV14 to TRBJ1-6; no firm D call. Per germline, CDR1 SGHDN and CDR2 FVKESK. This CDR3 contains 16 residues. V lost 0 bases, J lost 9 bases, and 15 bases lay in between. CDR3 in DNA: TGTGCCAGCAGCCAAGATCTTGCGGGGTCCGGTTCACCCCTCCACTTT. Protein product: CASSQDLAGSGSPLHF.

The V gene is TRBV15, the J gene TRBJ2-7, with no clear D. Germline loops: CDR1 LNHNV, CDR2 YYDKDF (reference sequence). V was trimmed by 3 bases and J by 7 bases, leaving 10 bases between them. The CDR3 is made up of 12 amino acids. The CDR3: CATSSASREQYF. CDR3 sequence (DNA): TGTGCCACCAGCAGTGCCTCGCGGGAGCAGTACTTC. Supplemented by reference TRBV15 and TRBJ2-7, the full variable domain reads DAMVIQNPRYQVTQFGKPVTLSCSQTLNHNVMYWYQQKSSQAPKLLFHYYDKDFNNEADTPDNFQSRRPNTSFCFLDIRSPGLGDTAMYLCATSSASREQYFGPGTRLTVT.

The V and J genes are TRBV5-4 and TRBJ2-5, with a weak D call TRBD2 (5 bases). Germline CDR1 SGHNT, CDR2 YYREEE (reference sequence). This CDR3 spans 14 amino acids. V dropped 3 bases and J dropped 5 bases, with 14 bases sitting between them. This CDR3 reads CASSYGVAGETQYF. The CDR3 region has the DNA TGTGCCAGCAGCTACGGGGTAGCTGGTGAGACCCAGTACTTC.

The chain carries TRBV6-5 and TRBJ2-3, with D unclear. V lost 5 bases and J 1 base, leaving 7 bases between the germline ends. This CDR3 is built from 13 residues. Germline V gives CDR1 MNHEY, CDR2 SVGAGI. The CDR3 loop reads CASSNDGTDTQYF. The CDR3 coding sequence is TGTGCCAGCAGTAACGACGGCACAGATACGCAGTATTTT.

V is TRBV4-1 and J is TRBJ1-1; 8 bases are a match to TRBD1. Losses at the gene ends were 4 bases for V and 0 bases for J; bases not matched to a gene: 4. Germline V gene data show CDR1 as MGHRA and CDR2 as YSYEKL. This CDR3 region has 15 residues. In DNA form, the CDR3 reads TGCGCCAGCAGCCTACCACAGGGGGTGAACACTGAAGCTTTCTTT. Encoded protein: CASSLPQGVNTEAFF.